These 32 T cell receptor beta chains originate from one sample sequenced in a study of T-cell reconstitution after alpha-beta-depleted transplantation in children. Researchers prepared the TCRbeta library using unique molecular identifiers, the study reports. TCRdb redid the calling of the PCR reads with MiXCR, one entry per CDR3 protein. This sample has 250,000 to 300,000 distinct CDR3 sequences; around 9.6% occur once, and the top ten carry roughly a tenth. The sample was PBMCs from the stem cell graft donor, taken from the stem cell graft. Receptors were obtained from a human donor who donated a stem cell graft to a child with SCID.

This clonotype was picked up a small number of times. This chain joins TRBV9 and TRBJ2-2; 8 nucleotides agree with TRBD1. Germline assignment: CDR1 SGDLS and CDR2 YYNGEE. The CDR3 is made up of 15 amino acids. Trimming at V came to 2 bases and at J to 2 bases, leaving 2 bases not matched to a gene. The CDR3 here is CASSVGQGNTGELFF. Written as DNA, the CDR3 is TGTGCCAGCAGCGTCGGACAGGGAAACACCGGGGAGCTGTTTTTT.

V gene TRBV12-3 or TRBV12-4 combines with J gene TRBJ2-7; no clear D. The CDR3 consists of 12 residues. The V and J ends lost 6 bases and 3 bases respectively, with 9 bases between them. The CDR3 is CASSDDGYEQYF. The CDR3 DNA is TGTGCCAGCAGCGACGACGGCTACGAGCAGTACTTC.

This clonotype was counted only a few times. J is TRBJ1-2 and V is TRBV5-1; D call uncertain. This CDR3 is 13 amino acids long. Per germline, CDR1 SGHRS and CDR2 YFSETQ. V was clipped by 0 bases and J by 3 bases, with 6 bases between them. For the CDR3, the DNA is TGCGCCAGCAGCTTGGCCGTTGACTATGGCTACACCTTC. Its translation is CASSLAVDYGYTF.

This clonotype was observed many times. This chain uses TRBV12-3 or TRBV12-4 with TRBJ2-7; the match to TRBD2 covers 8 bases. V lost 6 bases to trimming and J lost 7 bases; unmatched junction nucleotides: 8. The CDR3 contains 13 residues. The CDR3 DNA reads as TGTGCCAGCAGCTTCGGACTAGCTGGGGAGCAGTACTTC. Protein sequence: CASSFGLAGEQYF.

This chain connects TRBV15 to TRBJ1-1; D unresolved. The CDR3 is made up of 12 amino acids. The V end was cut by 1 base, the J end by 4 bases, with 4 bases between. Per the germline V gene, CDR1 is LNHNV and CDR2 is YYDKDF (reference sequence). The CDR3 is CATSRAGTEAFF. In DNA form, the CDR3 reads TGTGCCACCAGCAGAGCGGGCACTGAAGCTTTCTTT.

The chain joins TRBV18 to TRBJ2-3; D unresolved. The CDR3 is 12 residues long. Looked up from germline, CDR1 is KGHSH and CDR2 is LQKENI. V was trimmed by 6 bases and J by 4 bases, leaving 8 bases between them. The CDR3 sequence is CASSSFPDTQYF. CDR3 nucleotide sequence: TGTGCCAGCTCCTCCTTCCCAGATACGCAGTATTTT.

This sequence joins TRBV10-3 and TRBJ2-5, with D perhaps TRBD2 (5 bases). Trimming removed 6 bases from V and 2 bases from J, with 10 bases in between. Germline V gene lookup returns CDR1 ENHRY and CDR2 SYGVKD. This CDR3 has 13 amino acids. The CDR3, as DNA: TGTGCCATCAGGCGTGGACTTCAAGAGACCCAGTACTTC. Residues: CAIRRGLQETQYF.

This clonotype was picked up many times. The chain combines TRBV6-5 with TRBJ1-2; a possible D gene is TRBD1 (6 bases). V was shortened by 3 bases and J by 2 bases, with 13 bases between the two germline ends. CDR3 size: 15 residues. The germline V gene encodes CDR1 MNHEY and CDR2 SVGAGI. CDR3 nucleotide sequence: TGTGCCAGCAGTTATTTGGACAGAACCAACTATGGCTACACCTTC. It is translated as CASSYLDRTNYGYTF.

The CDR3 nucleotides read TGTGCCACCAGTGACTCTGGGACTAGCGGGGCCTACAATGAGCAGTTCTTC. Amino acid sequence: CATSDSGTSGAYNEQFF. V gene TRBV24-1 combines with J gene TRBJ2-1, with 13 positions matching TRBD2. V shed 4 bases and J 2 bases; nucleotides not matched to a gene: 4. The germline V gene has CDR1 KGHDR and CDR2 SFDVKD. The CDR3 length is 17 residues.

This clonotype showed up just a few times. J is TRBJ2-1 and V is TRBV15; D remains unclear. V was trimmed by 0 bases and J by 3 bases, leaving 9 bases between them. Germline loops: CDR1 LNHNV, CDR2 YYDKDF (reference sequence). The CDR3 has 15 amino acids. DNA of the CDR3: TGTGCCACCAGCAGAGATTGGTCTATCTACAATGAGCAGTTCTTC. This translates into CATSRDWSIYNEQFF.

The chain has TRBV7-9 and TRBJ2-1, with 8 positions matching TRBD2. Germline CDR1 SEHNR, CDR2 FQNEAQ (reference sequence). CDR3 size: 16 residues. The junction had 13 bases not matched to a gene; V was cut back by 5 bases and J by 7 bases. CDR3 residues: CASSPLGGGVFNEQFF. CDR3 bases: TGTGCCAGCAGCCCCCTCGGGGGGGGAGTATTTAATGAGCAGTTCTTC.

This clonotype was observed a few times. The rearrangement joins TRBV7-9 to TRBJ2-7; D is possibly TRBD1 (6 bases). The germline V gene encodes CDR1 SEHNR and CDR2 FQNEAQ (reference sequence). This CDR3 has 15 amino acids. V was pared by 5 bases and J by 3 bases, with 17 bases between. The DNA of the CDR3 is TGTGCCAGCAGCCCACCCTACGACAGGAACTACGAGCAGTACTTC. Protein product: CASSPPYDRNYEQYF.

The chain combines TRBV27 with TRBJ2-7; maybe TRBD2 (6 bases). Per the germline V gene, CDR1 is MNHEY and CDR2 is SMNVEV (reference sequence). This CDR3 comprises 15 residues. The ends were cut back, 6 bases at V and 6 bases at J, with 21 bases in the middle. For the CDR3, the DNA is TGTGCCAGCAGACAAGGACATGGGGGGAATCGCGAGCAGTACTTC. Amino acid sequence: CASRQGHGGNREQYF.

The sample holds many counts of this clonotype. The V and J genes are TRBV5-1 and TRBJ1-2, with no clear D. The CDR3 runs 13 residues. CDR1 and CDR2 from the germline V gene are SGHRS and YFSETQ. V lost 9 bases and J 8 bases, leaving 20 bases between the germline ends. CDR3 region: CATPAGMGKGYTF. CDR3 bases: TGCGCCACCCCAGCGGGGATGGGCAAAGGCTACACCTTC.

The V and J genes are TRBV10-3 and TRBJ2-3, with 10 bases identical to TRBD2. Germline CDR1 is ENHRY and CDR2 is SYGVKD. The trim removed 7 bases at V and 2 bases at J, leaving 6 bases unmatched. The CDR3 consists of 15 residues. The CDR3 DNA is TGTGCCATCACTGGTAGCGGGGGGTTCACAGATACGCAGTATTTT. Encoded protein: CAITGSGGFTDTQYF.

The chain recombines TRBV5-1 with TRBJ2-1, with TRBD2 identical over 8 bases. The germline V gene encodes CDR1 SGHRS and CDR2 YFSETQ. The CDR3 contains 15 residues. V was clipped by 1 base and J by 5 bases; unmatched bases: 5. CDR3 loop: CASSLLVAGNNEQFF. The CDR3 DNA reads as TGCGCCAGCAGCTTGTTGGTAGCGGGGAACAATGAGCAGTTCTTC.

This clonotype was recorded at least ten times. The V gene is TRBV6-2 or TRBV6-3, the J gene TRBJ2-1; 14 nucleotides agree with TRBD2. Trimming took 2 bases from V and 1 from J; bases not matched to a gene: 13. The CDR3 covers 21 residues. CDR1 is MNHEY and CDR2 is SVGEGT in the germline V gene. This chain's CDR3 is CASSYPRLAGGPGPSYNEQFF. CDR3 DNA sequence: TGTGCCAGCAGTTACCCCAGACTAGCGGGGGGGCCCGGACCATCCTACAATGAGCAGTTCTTC.

CDR3 loop: CSASAQGARTGELFF. DNA of the CDR3: TGCAGTGCTAGCGCCCAGGGGGCGCGGACCGGGGAGCTGTTTTTT. The genes are TRBV20-1 and TRBJ2-2; 8 positions agree with TRBD1. V dropped 3 bases and J dropped 5; count of bases not matched to a gene: 8. The CDR3 runs 15 residues. Germline CDR1 DFQATT, CDR2 SNEGSKA (reference sequence).

The rearrangement joins TRBV7-8 to TRBJ2-7, with a tentative D call TRBD2 (5 bases). This CDR3 contains 15 residues. V lost 5 bases and J lost 0, with 14 bases in between. Germline CDR1 SGHVS, CDR2 FQNEAQ. The CDR3 here is CASSPPASTSYEQYF. In DNA form, the CDR3 reads TGTGCCAGCAGCCCCCCCGCTAGCACCTCCTACGAGCAGTACTTC.

The chain links TRBV6-5 to TRBJ1-5, with D possibly being TRBD1 (5 bases). This CDR3 is built from 14 residues. V gave up 2 bases and J gave up 3 bases, with 8 bases separating them. Germline CDR1 is MNHEY and CDR2 is SVGAGI. CDR3 bases: TGTGCCAGCAGTTACAGGGGCCTCAATCAGCCCCAGCATTTT. It translates to CASSYRGLNQPQHF.

This clonotype was seen more than once but under ten times. The V call is TRBV5-1, the J call TRBJ2-1, with TRBD2 matching 11 bases. The germline gives CDR1 SGHRS, CDR2 YFSETQ. The CDR3 runs 18 residues. V gave up 0 bases and J gave up 0 bases; unmatched junction bases: 5. CDR3 amino acids: CASSLAPSGGSSYNEQFF. The DNA for the CDR3 is TGCGCCAGCAGCTTGGCGCCTAGCGGGGGGAGCTCCTACAATGAGCAGTTCTTC.

V usage is TRBV12-3 or TRBV12-4 and J usage is TRBJ2-1; 9 bases match TRBD1. V lost 8 bases and J lost 6; bases outside the gene matches: 5. The CDR3 covers 13 residues. The CDR3 loop reads CASQGQGINEQFF. As DNA, the CDR3 is TGTGCCAGCCAGGGACAGGGTATCAATGAGCAGTTCTTC.

As regards this clonotype: Possible read error: a much larger clone is one base away. The chain couples TRBV9 to TRBJ2-2; TRBD2 might be the D (6 bases). The germline V gene has CDR1 SGDLS and CDR2 YYNGEE. Trimming removed 0 bases from V and 1 base from J, with 16 bases in between. The CDR3 length is 18 residues. The CDR3 coding sequence is TGTGCCAGCAGCGTAGTCGTCGAGTGGCGGGGGAACACCGGGGAGCTGTTTTTT. Translated, it gives CASSVVVEWRGNTGELFF.

This clonotype appeared many times. CDR3 DNA: TGTGCCAGCAGCGTAGGCGGAGGTATGACCTCTGGAAACACCATATATTTT. Protein sequence: CASSVGGGMTSGNTIYF. The rearrangement joins TRBV9 to TRBJ1-3; D is uncertain. The CDR3 totals 17 residues. The germline V gene has CDR1 SGDLS and CDR2 YYNGEE. The V and J ends lost 0 bases and 0 bases respectively, with 13 bases between them.

V and J are TRBV29-1 and TRBJ1-2, with D possibly TRBD1 on 5 matching bases. The V end lost 7 bases, the J end lost 2 bases, and 14 bases lay between the germline ends. The CDR3 contains 13 residues. The germline CDR1 and CDR2 sequences are SQVTM and ANQGSEA. The CDR3 protein is CSGFGASNYGYTF. In nucleotides, the CDR3 is TGCAGCGGCTTCGGGGCCTCCAACTATGGCTACACCTTC.

A few counts support this clonotype. The genes are TRBV29-1 and TRBJ1-1; 8 bases map to TRBD1. CDR3 length: 14 residues. Germline V gene sequence: CDR1 SQVTM, CDR2 ANQGSEA. V was pared by 4 bases and J by 4 bases, with 8 bases of the junction left unmatched. The CDR3 nucleotides are TGCAGCGTTGTACAGGGGGTGAGAAGCACTGAAGCTTTCTTT. It encodes CSVVQGVRSTEAFF. The variable domain in full, completed from reference TRBV29-1 and TRBJ1-1, reads SAVISQKPSRDICQRGTSLTIQCQVDSQVTMMFWYRQQPGQSLTLIATANQGSEATYESGFVIDKFPISRPNLTFSTLTVSNMSPEDSSIYLCSVVQGVRSTEAFFGQGTRLTVV.

This clonotype was seen a few times. This chain connects TRBV20-1 to TRBJ2-3; maybe TRBD1 (6 bases). The CDR3 length is 13 residues. Trimming shortened V by 5 bases and J by 2 bases, and 11 bases separated the two germline ends. Germline loops: CDR1 DFQATT, CDR2 SNEGSKA (reference sequence). DNA for the CDR3: TGCAGTGCTCCCAGGGGCGCCACAGATACGCAGTATTTT. Translated, it gives CSAPRGATDTQYF.

This chain joins TRBV27 and TRBJ2-2; D not resolved. This CDR3 region has 15 residues. V shed 3 bases and J shed 5 bases, with 13 bases lying between them. CDR1 and CDR2 from the germline V gene are MNHEY and SMNVEV (reference sequence). CDR3 protein: CASSFYLVGTGELFF. The CDR3 DNA reads as TGTGCCAGCAGTTTCTATCTCGTAGGGACCGGGGAGCTGTTTTTT.

This clonotype was recorded a few times. The rearrangement links TRBV20-1 to TRBJ2-5; D tentatively fits TRBD1 or TRBD2 (6 bases each). Germline V CDR1 and CDR2: DFQATT, SNEGSKA (reference sequence). V lost 6 bases and J lost 2, with 13 bases in between. This CDR3 is 13 amino acids long. The CDR3 protein is CSALRGGQETQYF. CDR3 coding DNA: TGCAGTGCCCTCCGAGGGGGGCAAGAGACCCAGTACTTC.

V gene TRBV27 combines with J gene TRBJ2-7, with D perhaps matching TRBD2 (6 bases). This CDR3 region has 13 residues. Trimming cost V 5 bases and J 7 bases, with 15 bases left between them. CDR1 is MNHEY and CDR2 is SMNVEV in the germline V gene (reference sequence). The CDR3, as DNA: TGTGCCAGCAGTCGACTAGGAGAGGGGGAGCAGTACTTC. It translates to CASSRLGEGEQYF.

This clonotype was recorded a few times. This chain uses TRBV3-1 with TRBJ2-3; D may match TRBD1 or TRBD2 (6 bases each). With 11 bases removed from V and 7 bases from J, the gap between germline ends came to 25 bases. The CDR3 totals 15 residues. Germline V CDR1 and CDR2: LGHDT, YNNKEL (reference sequence). The DNA for the CDR3 is TGTGCCTCCTGCCAAGAGGGGACTGGGACACATACGCAGTATTTT. It is translated as CASCQEGTGTHTQYF.

The V call is TRBV5-1, the J call TRBJ2-3; D tentatively reads TRBD1 or TRBD2 (7 bases each). Germline V gene data show CDR1 as SGHRS and CDR2 as YFSETQ. The CDR3 contains 15 residues. The V gene lost 1 base and the J gene lost 2 bases, with 11 bases spanning the gap. The CDR3 here is CASSLQGGLTDTQYF. DNA of the CDR3: TGCGCCAGCAGCTTGCAGGGGGGGCTCACAGATACGCAGTATTTT.